This T cell receptor (beta chain) appears in the sequencing data of a study of cytomegalovirus exposure and HLA in healthy donors. Primers included in the PCR were 60 Vbeta and 13 Jbeta primers. TCRdb's copy holds only in-frame clones and misses some; the assay was immunoSEQ multiplex PCR. The sample has about 95,000 clones; 77% are singletons. Regarding donors, all were healthy bone marrow donors. Study-level results: Donors were assumed by presence/absence analyses to have roughly uniform sequencing depth. Analysis was performed later, and it showed HLA-associated TCR beta chains to be more clonally expanded than equally common others.

A remark on this clone: Its target is not known.

With 0 bases removed from V and 4 bases from J, the gap between germline ends came to 9 bases. This CDR3 is 14 amino acids long. Germline V gives CDR1 SGHRS, CDR2 YFSETQ. The specimen was PBMCs. The TCR comes from a woman aged 40 to 49 in good health and CMV-seronegative. This chain connects TRBV5-1 to TRBJ2-3; no firm D call. The CDR3 here is CASSLVERADTQYF. CDR3 bases: TGCGCCAGCAGCTTGGTCGAGCGAGCAGATACGCAGTATTTT.